This TCR beta chain was recovered during a study of blood T cell repertoires in COVID-19. The overall study: Sites in the United States, Italy and Spain provided acute and convalescent COVID-19 samples. T cells, B-cell-depleted T cells, or PBMCs supplied cDNA or gDNA.

Trimming took off 3 bases at V and 2 bases at J, with 10 bases between the two ends. The CDR3 has 13 amino acids. CDR1 and CDR2 from the germline V gene are GTSNPN and SVGIG (reference sequence). Using immunoSEQ multiplex PCR, the repertoire was profiled, and TCRdb retains in-frame clones only, with some absent. In the table there are approximately 250,000 clones, about 82% of which are singletons. The sample consisted of peripheral blood. This receptor was identified in a woman over 75 with COVID-19, enrolled during active disease. V usage is TRBV30 and J usage is TRBJ1-1, with D possibly TRBD1 on 6 matching bases. In DNA, the CDR3 is TGTGCCTGGAGCAGGGGTGGAAACACTGAAGCTTTCTTT. Translation gives CAWSRGGNTEAFF.